Following are 29 T cell receptor beta chains from one sample sequenced in a study of early T cells in non-severe SARS-CoV-2 infection. MiXCR was run by TCRdb on the 5' RACE reads, yielding one entry per CDR3 protein. The sample records 80,000 or so distinct CDR3 sequences, 11% to 15% being singletons. Material for sequencing was whole blood. The receptor set was obtained from an adult who was a healthcare worker with PCR-confirmed SARS-CoV-2 infection or an uninfected control (not recorded which).

This clonotype has just a few counts. V and J are TRBV7-6 and TRBJ2-2, with D perhaps TRBD2 (5 bases). The CDR3 totals 13 residues. The ends were cut back, 1 base at V and 7 bases at J, with 7 bases in the middle. Germline values: CDR1 SGHVS, CDR2 FNYEAQ. CDR3: CASSLERVGELFF. CDR3 nucleotides: TGTGCCAGCAGCTTAGAGAGGGTCGGGGAGCTGTTTTTT.

Worth noting for this clonotype: This may stem from a read error, because a much larger clone lies one nucleotide away. The chain carries TRBV11-3 and TRBJ2-5; TRBD2 is a possible D gene (5 bases). The V gene lost 7 bases and the J gene lost 3 bases, with 15 bases spanning the gap. Germline V gene lookup returns CDR1 SGHNT and CDR2 YENEEA. This CDR3 has 14 amino acids. The CDR3 is CASKETSGEETQYF. In DNA, the CDR3 is TGTGCCAGCAAGGAGACGAGCGGAGAAGAGACCCAGTACTTC.

This clonotype was counted only a few times. Mismatch with germline at one junction end may stem from a read error. This chain joins TRBV29-1 and TRBJ2-5; D gene uncertain. This CDR3 has 10 amino acids. Germline CDR1 SQVTM, CDR2 ANQGSEA. CDR3 sequence (DNA): TGCAGCGTTCAAGAGGTGGCCCAGTACTTC. Translating it yields CSVQEVAQYF. Full variable domain (missing parts from reference TRBV29-1 and TRBJ2-5): SAVISQKPSRDICQRGTSLTIQCQVDSQVTMMFWYRQQPGQSLTLIATANQGSEATYESGFVIDKFPISRPNLTFSTLTVSNMSPEDSSIYLCSVQEVAQYFGPGTRLLVL.

This clonotype was counted only a few times. This chain links TRBV3-1 with TRBJ2-7; D is possibly TRBD1 (6 bases). V shed 5 bases and J shed 2 bases, with 16 bases lying between them. Germline assignment: CDR1 LGHDT and CDR2 YNNKEL (reference sequence). The CDR3 extends over 15 amino acids. The CDR3 protein is CASSSYWTDTYEQYF. The CDR3 nucleotides read TGTGCCAGCAGCTCCTACTGGACAGATACCTACGAGCAGTACTTC.

In this sample, this clonotype turned up many times. The rearrangement joins TRBV9 to TRBJ2-5; no definite D call. The V and J ends lost 4 bases and 5 bases respectively, with 12 bases between them. The CDR3 has 13 amino acids. Germline CDR1 is SGDLS and CDR2 is YYNGEE. Written as DNA, the CDR3 is TGTGCCAGCAGCCGCCTCCCCAAGGAGACCCAGTACTTC. This encodes CASSRLPKETQYF.

V usage is TRBV7-2 and J usage is TRBJ2-7; D gene uncertain. The CDR3 has 15 amino acids. The germline V gene encodes CDR1 SGHTA and CDR2 FQGNSA. V was clipped by 4 bases and J by 3 bases, with 16 bases between them. CDR3 residues: CASSSFGLANYEQYF. The CDR3 DNA reads TGTGCCAGCAGCTCCTTCGGGCTGGCCAACTACGAGCAGTACTTC.

The chain combines TRBV11-2 with TRBJ2-1, with D perhaps TRBD1 or TRBD2 (5 bases each). The V end was cut by 7 bases, the J end by 5 bases, with 18 bases between. Germline-derived CDR1 and CDR2 are SGHAT and FQNNGV. The CDR3 sequence is 15 residues long. The CDR3 nucleotides read TGTGCCAGCATCCCCTATCGGGGCCGAGACAATGAGCAGTTCTTC. It translates to CASIPYRGRDNEQFF.

In its sample, this clonotype was seen a few times. The genes are TRBV14 and TRBJ1-1, with 7 bases identical to TRBD1. Germline V gene sequence: CDR1 SGHDN, CDR2 FVKESK. CDR3 length equals 17 residues. J gave up 0 bases and V 4 bases, and 11 bases lay outside the gene matches. As DNA, the CDR3 is TGTGCCAGCAGCCCGGTCAGCAGGGGGGTTATGAACACTGAAGCTTTCTTT. Amino acids: CASSPVSRGVMNTEAFF.

This clonotype was found many times. The rearrangement joins TRBV10-3 to TRBJ2-4, with 13 bases aligning to TRBD2. The germline CDR1 and CDR2 sequences are ENHRY and SYGVKD. V trimming: 3 bases; J trimming: 2 bases; junction bases outside the gene matches: 4. CDR3 length: 17 residues. The CDR3 region has the DNA TGTGCCATCAGTGAACTAGCGGGAGGGATTACCAAAAACATTCAGTACTTC. Protein product: CAISELAGGITKNIQYF.

V gene TRBV3-1 combines with J gene TRBJ1-1; D ambiguous. In germline, CDR1 is LGHDT, CDR2 YNNKEL (reference sequence). CDR3 length: 16 amino acids. Trimming left V 0 bases short and J 10 bases short, with 21 bases between. The CDR3 region is CASSQDLGSRGPPAFF. The CDR3 bases are TGTGCCAGCAGCCAAGATCTCGGCAGCCGCGGGCCCCCAGCTTTCTTT.

This clonotype was counted a few times. The J gene is TRBJ2-2, the V gene TRBV20-1, with unresolved D. CDR1 is DFQATT, CDR2 SNEGSKA, per germline (reference sequence). The germline V and J ends were trimmed by 6 bases and 5 bases, with 10 bases remaining between them. This CDR3 spans 12 amino acids. The CDR3 is CSALTWTGELFF. The DNA for the CDR3 is TGCAGTGCCCTCACATGGACCGGGGAGCTGTTTTTT.

The table lists this clonotype with many counts. V gene TRBV5-4 combines with J gene TRBJ1-2; no reliable D call. The CDR3 loop spans 14 amino acids. Deletions cut 4 bases from V and 4 bases from J, with 14 bases between. CDR1 is SGHNT and CDR2 is YYREEE in the germline V gene (reference sequence). CDR3: CASSPSNGVYGYTF. The CDR3 bases are TGTGCCAGCAGCCCGTCGAACGGAGTCTATGGCTACACCTTC.

The chain couples TRBV7-6 to TRBJ2-7; D is undetermined. V was trimmed by 5 bases and J by 4 bases, leaving 12 bases between them. Germline-derived CDR1 and CDR2 are SGHVS and FNYEAQ. This CDR3 has 13 residues. The CDR3 is CASSGPLEYEQYF. The DNA of the CDR3 is TGTGCCAGCAGCGGACCCCTGGAGTACGAGCAGTACTTC. The whole variable domain, remainder taken from reference TRBV7-6 and TRBJ2-7, is GAGVSQSPRYKVTKRGQDVALRCDPISGHVSLYWYRQALGQGPEFLTYFNYEAQQDKSGLPNDRFSAERPEGSISTLTIQRTEQRDSAMYRCASSGPLEYEQYFGPGTRLTVT.

The chain uses TRBV19 and TRBJ2-1; D is tentatively TRBD1 or TRBD2 (5 bases each). The germline gives CDR1 LNHDA, CDR2 SQIVND (reference sequence). V was cut by 6 bases and J by 6 bases, with 18 bases left in between. The CDR3 has 15 residues. DNA of the CDR3: TGTGCCAGTAGCCAAAGCGGACAAAAGGGCAATGAGCAGTTCTTC. It translates to CASSQSGQKGNEQFF. Combining the CDR3 with reference TRBV19 and TRBJ2-1 gives the whole variable domain DGGITQSPKYLFRKEGQNVTLSCEQNLNHDAMYWYRQDPGQGLRLIYYSQIVNDFQKGDIAEGYSVSREKKESFPLTVTSAQKNPTAFYLCASSQSGQKGNEQFFGPGTRLTVL.

This clonotype was seen many times. J is TRBJ1-1 and V is TRBV29-1; D is possibly TRBD1 (5 bases). V lost 2 bases, J lost 6 bases, and 13 bases lay in between. CDR1 is SQVTM, CDR2 ANQGSEA, per germline. The CDR3 covers 13 residues. The CDR3 DNA follows: TGCAGCGTTGAAAAGGCAGGGACCCCTGAAGCTTTCTTT. Translation gives CSVEKAGTPEAFF.

CDR3: CSAPSDSYEQYF. The CDR3 nucleotides read TGCAGTGCCCCGTCGGACAGCTACGAGCAGTACTTC. The V gene is TRBV20-1, the J gene TRBJ2-7; TRBD1 is a possible D gene (6 bases). Germline V CDR1 and CDR2: DFQATT, SNEGSKA (reference sequence). CDR3 size: 12 residues. V was cut by 6 bases and J by 3 bases, with 12 bases left in between.

In its sample, this clonotype was seen a few times. The V call is TRBV29-1, the J call TRBJ2-7, with TRBD2 identical over 7 bases. V lost 3 bases and J lost 5; bases outside the gene matches: 4. The CDR3 runs 12 residues. CDR1 and CDR2 from the germline V gene are SQVTM and ANQGSEA. CDR3 in DNA: TGCAGCGTTGATATGGCGGGAGACGAGCAGTACTTC. Its translation: CSVDMAGDEQYF.

The chain links TRBV7-2 to TRBJ1-4; perhaps TRBD1 as D (6 bases). CDR1 and CDR2 from the germline V gene are SGHTA and FQGNSA. This CDR3 is 15 amino acids long. V lost 4 bases to trimming and J lost 3 bases, with 12 bases between them. The CDR3 protein is CASSSRGGANEKLFF. The CDR3 DNA reads TGTGCCAGCAGCTCACGAGGGGGGGCTAATGAAAAACTGTTTTTT.

The V gene is TRBV12-3 or TRBV12-4, the J gene TRBJ2-7, with TRBD2 matching over 8 bases. The CDR3 is made up of 14 amino acids. Trimming took 3 bases from V and 5 from J; bases not matched to a gene: 6. The chain's CDR3 is CASSFSGKGNEQYF. CDR3 nucleotides: TGTGCCAGCAGTTTTAGCGGGAAGGGCAACGAGCAGTACTTC.

This chain uses TRBV9 with TRBJ2-5; a possible D gene is TRBD2 (6 bases). This CDR3 is built from 14 residues. V lost 3 bases, J lost 2 bases, and 11 bases lay in between. In germline, CDR1 is SGDLS, CDR2 YYNGEE. The CDR3, as DNA: TGTGCCAGCAGCGAGGGTAGCGGACAAGAGACCCAGTACTTC. This gives the protein CASSEGSGQETQYF. The variable domain in full, completed from reference TRBV9 and TRBJ2-5, reads DSGVTQTPKHLITATGQRVTLRCSPRSGDLSVYWYQQSLDQGLQFLIQYYNGEERAKGNILERFSAQQFPDLHSELNLSSLELGDSALYFCASSEGSGQETQYFGPGTRLLVL.

There are a few counts of this clonotype. The chain recombines TRBV12-5 with TRBJ1-2; D remains unclear. Germline assignment: CDR1 LGHNT and CDR2 FRNRAP. Between the trimmed V and J ends, which lost 3 bases and 5 bases, there was a span of 10 bases. The CDR3 is 13 amino acids. The CDR3 is CASGFSPGYGYTF. The CDR3, as DNA: TGTGCTAGTGGTTTCTCCCCCGGGTATGGCTACACCTTC.

The V call is TRBV5-1, the J call TRBJ2-5; the D is unclear. Per the germline V gene, CDR1 is SGHRS and CDR2 is YFSETQ. The CDR3 runs 13 residues. Trimming cost V 2 bases and J 1 base, with 6 bases left between them. The CDR3 region has the DNA TGCGCCAGCAGCTTTGGCCTCCAAGAGACCCAGTACTTC. It yields the protein CASSFGLQETQYF.

This clonotype has only a few counts. The rearrangement uses TRBV21-1 and TRBJ2-2; TRBD1 is taken as the D call from the table, unchecked against the DNA. TRBV21-1 is shown as a pseudogene. The CDR3 runs 16 residues. DNA for the CDR3: TGTGCCCCTCTAAGGAGAGGTCAGGGAAACACCGGGGAGCTGTTTTTT. Protein: CAPLRRGQGNTGELFF.

The rearrangement joins TRBV7-9 to TRBJ2-5; D remains unclear. Trimming pared 8 bases from V and 2 bases from J, leaving 12 bases between. Germline CDR1 is SEHNR and CDR2 is FQNEAQ (reference sequence). The CDR3 length is 13 residues. CDR3 bases: TGTGCCAGCGGCCGGGTCTTTCAAGAGACCCAGTACTTC. This codes for CASGRVFQETQYF.

At least ten counts were recorded for this clonotype. The V gene is TRBV7-9, the J gene TRBJ2-5, with TRBD2 identical over 7 bases. The CDR3 contains 16 residues. Germline CDR1 is SEHNR and CDR2 is FQNEAQ (reference sequence). Trimming took 4 bases from V and 0 from J; bases not matched to a gene: 8. Here the CDR3 reads CASSSNRDYNQETQYF. The CDR3 region has the DNA TGTGCCAGCAGCTCGAACCGGGACTACAACCAAGAGACCCAGTACTTC.

V usage is TRBV29-1 and J usage is TRBJ2-3; TRBD2 is a possible D gene (6 bases). V lost 4 bases to trimming and J lost 2 bases, with 10 bases between them. The germline V gene encodes CDR1 SQVTM and CDR2 ANQGSEA. This CDR3 contains 13 residues. CDR3 sequence (DNA): TGCAGCGTTGGGAGGGACTTCACAGATACGCAGTATTTT. Amino acids: CSVGRDFTDTQYF.

In this sample, this clonotype turned up many times. The chain carries TRBV29-1 and TRBJ2-5; D perhaps matches TRBD2 (6 bases). Trimming took 1 base from V and 4 from J, leaving 10 bases between them. This CDR3 spans 13 amino acids. Germline V gene sequence: CDR1 SQVTM, CDR2 ANQGSEA. The CDR3 region is CSVEVGGAETQYF. CDR3 nucleotides: TGCAGCGTTGAAGTCGGGGGAGCAGAGACCCAGTACTTC.

This clonotype was recorded at least ten times. This chain connects TRBV6-5 to TRBJ1-2; D might be TRBD1 (5 bases). The CDR3 sequence is 14 residues long. The V gene's germline CDR1 is MNHEY and CDR2 SVGAGI. V shed 6 bases and J shed 4 bases, with 15 bases lying between them. CDR3 loop: CASRDAGAIYGYTF. The CDR3 DNA reads TGTGCCAGCAGAGACGCCGGGGCGATCTATGGCTACACCTTC.

This clonotype occurred a few times. The J gene is TRBJ2-7, the V gene TRBV2; D unresolved. The V end lost 2 bases, the J end lost 9 bases, and 8 bases lay between the germline ends. This CDR3 has 11 residues. Germline V gene sequence: CDR1 SNHLY, CDR2 FYNNEI. The CDR3 spells CASSEFDWQYF. In DNA, the CDR3 is TGTGCCAGCAGTGAATTCGACTGGCAGTACTTC.